In its sample, the clone carrying this T cell receptor (beta chain) was seen once. Antigen specificity is unknown. TCRdb's copy holds only in-frame clones and misses some; the assay was immunoSEQ multiplex PCR. The sample carries some 1.4 million clones, roughly 96% recorded once. Adult donors, all healthy and HIV-negative, had no recent acute infections or vaccinations. The sample is drawn from a study of shared clonotypes between healthy human individuals. Study-wide results and caveats: Few donors restricted represented genetic and exposure-history diversity.

Sequences were obtained from naive CD4+ T cells sorted from blood. Subset reported: CD45RA+ positively selected. The sequence was obtained from a man aged 25-45 years in good health.

In DNA, the CDR3 is TGCGCCAGCATCTCCGGGACAGGGCGGCCTGAGCAGTTCTTC. Translating it yields CASISGTGRPEQFF. V and J are TRBV5-1 and TRBJ2-1; 9 bases agree with TRBD1. Germline V CDR1 and CDR2: SGHRS, YFSETQ. This CDR3 contains 14 residues. Losses at the gene ends were 6 bases for V and 9 bases for J; bases not matched to a gene: 10.